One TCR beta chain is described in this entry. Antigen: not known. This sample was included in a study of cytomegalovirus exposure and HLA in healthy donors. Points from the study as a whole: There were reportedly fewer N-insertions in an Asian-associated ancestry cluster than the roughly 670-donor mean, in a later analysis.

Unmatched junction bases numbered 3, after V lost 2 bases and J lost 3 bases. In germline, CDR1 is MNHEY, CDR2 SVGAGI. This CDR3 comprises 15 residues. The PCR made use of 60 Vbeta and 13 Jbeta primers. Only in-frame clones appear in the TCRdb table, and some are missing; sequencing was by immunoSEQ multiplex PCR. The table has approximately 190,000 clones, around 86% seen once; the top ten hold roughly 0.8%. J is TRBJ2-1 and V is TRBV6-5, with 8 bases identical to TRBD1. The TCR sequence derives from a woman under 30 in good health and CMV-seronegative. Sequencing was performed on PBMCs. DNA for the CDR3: TGTGCCAGCAGTTACGTCGGGACAGGCTACAATGAGCAGTTCTTC. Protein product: CASSYVGTGYNEQFF.